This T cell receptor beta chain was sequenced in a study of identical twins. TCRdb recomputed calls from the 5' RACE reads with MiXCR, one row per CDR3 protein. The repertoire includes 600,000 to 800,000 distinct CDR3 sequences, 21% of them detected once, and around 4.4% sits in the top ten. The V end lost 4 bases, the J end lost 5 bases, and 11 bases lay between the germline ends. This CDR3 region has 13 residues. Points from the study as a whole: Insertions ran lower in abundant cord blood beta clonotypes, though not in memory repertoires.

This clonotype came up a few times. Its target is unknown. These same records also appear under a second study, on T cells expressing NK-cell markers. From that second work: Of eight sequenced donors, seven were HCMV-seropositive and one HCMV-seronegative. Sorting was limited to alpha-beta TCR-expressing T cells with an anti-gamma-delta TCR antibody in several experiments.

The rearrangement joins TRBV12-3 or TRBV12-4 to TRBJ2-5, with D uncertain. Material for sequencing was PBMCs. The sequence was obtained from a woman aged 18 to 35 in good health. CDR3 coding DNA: TGTGCCAGCAGTTCGGCAAATACGGAGACCCAGTACTTC. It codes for CASSSANTETQYF.